These 12 T cell receptor beta chains were sequenced from one sample in a study of T cell repertoires in cytomegalovirus infection. From the reads, TCRdb called clonotypes with MiXCR, one entry per CDR3 protein. The table lists 250,000 to 300,000 distinct CDR3 sequences, about 13% of them singletons, with around 8.8% in the top ten. The sequenced sample was PBMCs. These receptors all stem from a human donor in good health (CMV status not recorded). Some clones in this sample may be carry-over from other donors' samples.

This clonotype was observed at least ten times. This sequence joins TRBV7-3 and TRBJ2-5, with TRBD1 matching over 8 bases. CDR1 is SGHTA, CDR2 FQGTGA, per germline. The CDR3 has 16 residues. V trimming: 5 bases; J trimming: 2 bases; junction bases outside the gene matches: 10. The CDR3 here is CASSQGTGTMQETQYF. The CDR3 DNA reads as TGTGCCAGCAGCCAGGGGACAGGCACGATGCAAGAGACCCAGTACTTC. Together with reference TRBV7-3 and TRBJ2-5, the CDR3 gives the full variable domain: GAGVSQTPSNKVTEKGKYVELRCDPISGHTALYWYRQSLGQGPEFLIYFQGTGAADDSGLPNDRFFAVRPEGSVSTLKIQRTERGDSAVYLCASSQGTGTMQETQYFGPGTRLLVL.

V gene TRBV10-3 combines with J gene TRBJ2-1; D might be TRBD2 (6 bases). V was shortened by 9 bases and J by 3 bases, with 12 bases between the two germline ends. The germline gives CDR1 ENHRY, CDR2 SYGVKD. The CDR3 has 13 amino acids. CDR3: CAIVADNYNEQFF. DNA for the CDR3: TGTGCCATAGTAGCGGACAACTACAATGAGCAGTTCTTC.

This clonotype was counted at least ten times. The rearrangement joins TRBV5-4 to TRBJ2-7; perhaps TRBD2 as D (6 bases). The CDR3 extends over 15 amino acids. V lost 0 bases and J lost 4, with 14 bases in between. The germline V gene encodes CDR1 SGHNT and CDR2 YYREEE (reference sequence). CDR3 loop: CASSLAGSPLYEQYF. In DNA form, the CDR3 reads TGTGCCAGCAGCTTGGCCGGGAGTCCCTTATACGAGCAGTACTTC.

This clonotype has at least ten counts. The chain carries TRBV7-2 and TRBJ1-5; D unclear. The V gene lost 5 bases and the J gene lost 4 bases, with 12 bases spanning the gap. Germline lookup yields CDR1 SGHTA and CDR2 FQGNSA. The CDR3 is made up of 14 amino acids. CDR3 nucleotide sequence: TGTGCCAGCAGCCAAAACGGGGTTAATCAGCCCCAGCATTTT. Translation: CASSQNGVNQPQHF.

This clonotype was seen repeatedly, ten times or more. The rearrangement links TRBV29-1 to TRBJ2-1; 9 nucleotides match TRBD2. The CDR3 totals 14 residues. From germline, CDR1 is SQVTM and CDR2 ANQGSEA. The ends lost 6 bases at V and 3 bases at J; junction bases unmatched: 6. Written as DNA, the CDR3 is TGCAGCGTGACCGGGACTAGCTACTACAATGAGCAGTTCTTC. It codes for CSVTGTSYYNEQFF.

This clonotype has a count of ten or more. This sequence joins TRBV7-2 and TRBJ1-1; tentatively, D is TRBD1 (6 bases). Germline assignment: CDR1 SGHTA and CDR2 FQGNSA. The CDR3 extends over 13 amino acids. Deletions cut 6 bases from V and 5 bases from J, with 13 bases between. The CDR3 sequence is CASSSGVGTEAFF. Here the CDR3 DNA reads TGTGCCAGCAGTTCAGGGGTGGGGACTGAAGCTTTCTTT.

The CDR3 region has the DNA TGTGCCAGCAGCTCCGGACAGGGTCGGGAGGAGCAGTACTTC. Translated, it gives CASSSGQGREEQYF. V is TRBV5-4 and J is TRBJ2-7, with 8 bases aligning to TRBD1. Germline V gives CDR1 SGHNT, CDR2 YYREEE (reference sequence). The CDR3 contains 14 residues. Trimming cost V 3 bases and J 7 bases; bases outside gene matches: 9.

In this sample, this clonotype turned up a few times. Sequence at one end of the junction differs from germline and may be a read error. The chain is built from TRBV29-1 and TRBJ1-1, with D unresolved. The CDR3 is 12 residues long. Germline-derived CDR1 and CDR2 are SQVTM and ANQGSEA. The CDR3 sequence: CSAENLENEAFF. CDR3 bases: TGCAGCGCTGAAAATCTGGAGAATGAAGCTTTCTTT.

This clonotype was counted at least ten times. The DNA of the CDR3 is TGTGCCATCAGATCGACAGATGACACTGAAGCTTTCTTT. It specifies CAIRSTDDTEAFF. This chain links TRBV10-3 with TRBJ1-1; perhaps TRBD1 as D (5 bases). This CDR3 is 13 amino acids long. The germline CDR1 and CDR2 sequences are ENHRY and SYGVKD. V was pared by 6 bases and J by 3 bases, with 11 bases between.

This clonotype was detected ten times or more. The V gene is TRBV7-9, the J gene TRBJ2-2, with no clear D. This CDR3 is 15 amino acids long. Trimming took 0 bases from V and 1 from J, leaving 6 bases between them. Germline-derived CDR1 and CDR2 are SEHNR and FQNEAQ (reference sequence). CDR3 coding DNA: TGTGCCAGCAGCTTAGCCTTCAAGAACACCGGGGAGCTGTTTTTT. Protein product: CASSLAFKNTGELFF.

This clonotype was observed a handful of times. Here the CDR3 DNA reads TGTGCCAGCAGCCGACGACAGGCGCCCGCCTACGAGCAGTACTTC. Its protein product is CASSRRQAPAYEQYF. The chain combines TRBV14 with TRBJ2-7; a weak D match, TRBD1 (6 bases). The CDR3 is 15 residues long. V lost 4 bases and J 2 bases, leaving 15 bases between the germline ends. Germline loops: CDR1 SGHDN, CDR2 FVKESK.

For this clonotype: This may be a read error, as it is one base from a much larger clone. The rearrangement joins TRBV7-2 to TRBJ2-7, with D unresolved. Germline CDR1 is SGHTA and CDR2 is FQGNSA. The length of the CDR3 is 11 residues. The CDR3 here is CASTPHYAQYF. In DNA, the CDR3 is TGTGCCAGCACCCCCCACTACGCGCAGTACTTC.